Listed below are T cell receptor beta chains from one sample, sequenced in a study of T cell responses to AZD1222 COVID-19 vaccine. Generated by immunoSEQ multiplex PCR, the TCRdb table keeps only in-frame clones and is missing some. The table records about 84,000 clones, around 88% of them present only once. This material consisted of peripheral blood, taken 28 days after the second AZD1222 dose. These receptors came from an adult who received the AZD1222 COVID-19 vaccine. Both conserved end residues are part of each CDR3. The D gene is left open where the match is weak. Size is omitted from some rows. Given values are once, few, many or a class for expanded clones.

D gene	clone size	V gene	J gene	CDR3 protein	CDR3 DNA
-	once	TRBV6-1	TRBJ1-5	CASSEARGVMGSNQPQHF	TGTGCCAGCAGTGAAGCAAGAGGGGTGATGGGTAGCAATCAGCCCCAGCATTTT
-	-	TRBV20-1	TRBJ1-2	CSAGVYGYTF	TGCAGTGCGGGGGTCTATGGCTACACCTTC
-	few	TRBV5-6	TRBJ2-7	CASSSRGVGYEQYF	TGTGCCAGCAGCTCGAGAGGGGTGGGCTACGAGCAGTACTTC
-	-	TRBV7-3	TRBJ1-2	CASSLQSGGRSGYTF	TGTGCCAGCAGCTTACAAAGTGGGGGGCGCTCTGGCTACACCTTC
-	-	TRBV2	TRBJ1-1	CASMGIAENTEAFF	TGTGCCAGCATGGGTATTGCAGAGAACACTGAAGCTTTCTTT
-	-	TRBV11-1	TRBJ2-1	CASSLGPGVSYNEQFF	TGTGCCAGCAGCTTGGGACCAGGGGTTTCCTACAATGAGCAGTTCTTC
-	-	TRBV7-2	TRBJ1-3	CASSTVSSGNTIYF	TGTGCCAGCAGCACAGTGAGCTCTGGAAACACCATATATTTT
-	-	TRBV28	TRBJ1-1	CASSLFTGMKAFF	TGTGCCAGCAGTTTATTTACTGGCATGAAAGCTTTCTTT
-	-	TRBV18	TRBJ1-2	CASSPGVLGANYGYTF	TGTGCCAGCTCACCGGGGGTTCTGGGGGCTAACTATGGCTACACCTTC
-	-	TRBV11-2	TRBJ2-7	CASRRDFQYEQYF	TGTGCCAGCAGAAGGGACTTCCAGTACGAGCAGTACTTC
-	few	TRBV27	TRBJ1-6	CASSREYNSPLHF	TGTGCCAGCTCCCGGGAGTATAATTCACCCCTCCACTTT
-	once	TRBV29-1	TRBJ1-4	CSVLGPKGSEKLFF	TGCAGCGTTTTGGGCCCAAAGGGTAGTGAAAAACTGTTTTTT
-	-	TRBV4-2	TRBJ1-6	CASSQEGDRSSPLHF	TGTGCCAGCAGCCAAGAGGGAGACAGGAGTTCACCCCTCCACTTT
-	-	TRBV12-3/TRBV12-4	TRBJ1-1	CASSFGPNTEAFF	TGTGCCAGCAGTTTTGGCCCGAACACTGAAGCTTTCTTT
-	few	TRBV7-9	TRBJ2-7	CASSPLGSYEQYF	TGTGCCAGCAGCCCTCTGGGCAGCTACGAGCAGTACTTC
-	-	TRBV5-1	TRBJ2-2	CASSFGTNTGELFF	TGCGCCAGCAGCTTCGGGACAAACACCGGGGAGCTGTTTTTT
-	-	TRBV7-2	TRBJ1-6	CASSLVPYNSPLHF	TGTGCCAGCAGCCTAGTACCCTATAATTCACCCCTCCACTTT
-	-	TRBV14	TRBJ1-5	CASSIQGGGPQHF	TGTGCCAGCAGCATACAGGGAGGGGGGCCCCAGCATTTT
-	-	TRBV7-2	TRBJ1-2	CASSLGRDVYGYTF	TGTGCCAGCAGCTTAGGCAGGGACGTCTATGGCTACACCTTC
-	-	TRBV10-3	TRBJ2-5	CAIKTQVQETQYF	TGTGCCATCAAGACGCAGGTCCAAGAGACCCAGTACTTC
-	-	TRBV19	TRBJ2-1	CASSITSSYNEQFF	TGTGCCAGTAGTATTACTAGCTCCTACAATGAGCAGTTCTTC
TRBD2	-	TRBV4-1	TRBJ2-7	CASSQDRAGAYEQYF	TGCGCCAGCAGCCAAGATCGGGCGGGGGCCTACGAGCAGTACTTC
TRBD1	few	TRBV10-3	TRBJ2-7	CAISAGQGTPYEQYF	TGTGCCATCAGTGCCGGACAGGGGACTCCCTACGAGCAGTACTTC
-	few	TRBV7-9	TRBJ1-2	CASSLQAYGYTF	TGTGCCAGCAGCTTACAGGCATATGGCTACACCTTC
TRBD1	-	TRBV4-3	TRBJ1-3	CASSRVAGGGGNTIYF	TGCGCCAGCAGCCGCGTCGCAGGGGGCGGTGGAAACACCATATATTTT
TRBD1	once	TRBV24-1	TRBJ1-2	CATSEAGTGASGYTF	TGTGCCACCAGTGAGGCCGGGACAGGGGCTTCCGGCTACACCTTC
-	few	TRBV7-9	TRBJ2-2	CASSPAGDGELFF	TGTGCCAGCAGCCCCGCAGGGGACGGGGAGCTGTTTTTT
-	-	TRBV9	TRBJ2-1	CASSVSVYNEQFF	TGTGCCAGCAGCGTATCCGTGTACAATGAGCAGTTCTTC
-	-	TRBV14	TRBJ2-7	CASSRLGGSYEQYF	TGTGCCAGCAGCCGCCTGGGAGGCTCCTACGAGCAGTACTTC
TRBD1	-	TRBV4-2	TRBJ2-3	CASSFLTGEIDTQYF	TGTGCCAGCAGCTTTTTGACAGGGGAGATAGATACGCAGTATTTT
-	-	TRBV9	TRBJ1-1	CASSAYGARAEAFF	TGTGCCAGCAGCGCCTACGGGGCCCGGGCTGAAGCTTTCTTT
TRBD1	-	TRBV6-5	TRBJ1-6	CASSYRPGQGLPPLHF	TGTGCCAGCAGTTACAGACCGGGACAGGGGCTTCCACCCCTCCACTTT
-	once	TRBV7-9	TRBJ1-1	CASSLGRTEAFF	TGTGCCAGCAGCTTGGGGAGGACTGAAGCTTTCTTT
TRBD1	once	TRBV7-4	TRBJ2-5	CASSLQGARETQYF	TGTGCCAGCAGCTTGCAGGGGGCACGGGAGACCCAGTACTTC
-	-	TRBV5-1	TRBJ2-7	CASSQSLGSSYEQYF	TGCGCCAGCAGCCAGTCCTTGGGCAGCTCCTACGAGCAGTACTTC
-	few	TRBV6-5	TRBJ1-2	CASSVTHGIGYTF	TGTGCCAGCAGCGTTACTCATGGAATAGGCTACACCTTC
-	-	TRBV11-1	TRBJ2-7	CASSLIGQGIYEQYF	TGTGCCAGCAGCTTAATCGGCCAGGGAATCTACGAGCAGTACTTC
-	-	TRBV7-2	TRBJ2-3	CASSLGASTDTQYF	TGTGCCAGCAGCTTAGGGGCTAGCACAGATACGCAGTATTTT
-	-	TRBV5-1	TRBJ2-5	CASSLAPGMGETQYF	TGCGCCAGCAGCTTGGCCCCAGGGATGGGGGAGACCCAGTACTTC
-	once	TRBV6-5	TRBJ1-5	CASSYLDYSNQPQHF	TGTGCCAGCAGTTACTTAGATTATAGCAATCAGCCCCAGCATTTT
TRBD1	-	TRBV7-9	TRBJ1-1	CASSLTGGKTEAFF	TGTGCCAGCAGCTTGACAGGGGGCAAGACTGAAGCTTTCTTT
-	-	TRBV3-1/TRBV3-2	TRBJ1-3	CASSRGNAGSGNTIYF	TGTGCCAGCAGCCGCGGGAACGCCGGCTCTGGAAACACCATATATTTT
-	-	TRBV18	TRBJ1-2	CASSPDPNYGYTF	TGTGCCAGCTCACCCGATCCGAACTATGGCTACACCTTC
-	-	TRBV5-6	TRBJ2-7	CASSLGVRSGYYEQYF	TGTGCCAGCAGCTTGGGTGTTCGGTCAGGATACTACGAGCAGTACTTC
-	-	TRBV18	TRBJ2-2	CASSPLGHSNTGELFF	TGTGCCAGCTCACCCCTGGGACACTCGAACACCGGGGAGCTGTTTTTT
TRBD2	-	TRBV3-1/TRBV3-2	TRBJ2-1	CASSKSGGSYNEQFF	TGTGCCAGCAGCAAAAGCGGGGGATCCTACAATGAGCAGTTCTTC
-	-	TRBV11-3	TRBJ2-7	CASTFYEQYF	TGTGCCAGCACCTTTTACGAGCAGTACTTC
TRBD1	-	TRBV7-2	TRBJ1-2	CASRRQGDYGYTF	TGTGCCAGCAGACGACAGGGTGACTATGGCTACACCTTC
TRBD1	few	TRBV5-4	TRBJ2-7	CASSPGQDSSYEQYF	TGTGCCAGCAGCCCGGGACAGGATAGCTCCTACGAGCAGTACTTC